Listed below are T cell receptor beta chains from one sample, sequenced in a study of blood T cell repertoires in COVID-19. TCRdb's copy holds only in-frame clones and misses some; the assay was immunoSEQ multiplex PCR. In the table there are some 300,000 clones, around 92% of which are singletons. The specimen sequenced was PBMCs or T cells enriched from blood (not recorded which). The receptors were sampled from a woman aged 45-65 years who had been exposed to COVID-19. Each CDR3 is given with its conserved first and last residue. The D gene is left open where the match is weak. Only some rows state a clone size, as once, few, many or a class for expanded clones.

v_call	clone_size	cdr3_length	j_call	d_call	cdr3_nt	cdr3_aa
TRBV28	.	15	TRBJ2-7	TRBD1	TGTGCCAGCAGTCCGGGGACAGGTGCCCCATACGAGCAGTACTTC	CASSPGTGAPYEQYF
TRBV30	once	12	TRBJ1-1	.	TGTGCCTACGACGGGTTTAGGACTGAAGCTTTCTTT	CAYDGFRTEAFF
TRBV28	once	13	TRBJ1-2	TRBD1	TGTGCCACCACCCTCGGACAGGGTTATGGCTACACCTTC	CATTLGQGYGYTF
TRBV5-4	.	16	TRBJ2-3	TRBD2	TGTGCCAGCAGCTTAATAGCGGGGGGACGCACAGATACGCAGTATTTT	CASSLIAGGRTDTQYF
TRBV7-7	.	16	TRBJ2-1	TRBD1	TGTGCTAGCAGTGTGAGGACAGGCGGAGGTTACAATGAGCAGTTCTTC	CASSVRTGGGYNEQFF
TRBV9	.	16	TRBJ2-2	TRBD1	TGTGCCAGCAGCCCCGGCGGGACAGGGTGGACCGGGGAGCTGTTTTTT	CASSPGGTGWTGELFF
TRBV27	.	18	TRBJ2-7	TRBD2	TGTGCCAGCAGTAAGATAATCGGGACTAGCGGGGGTTCCTACGAGCAGTACTTC	CASSKIIGTSGGSYEQYF
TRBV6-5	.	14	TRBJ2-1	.	TGTGCCAGCAGTTACCGCAACAGTCACAATGAGCAGTTCTTC	CASSYRNSHNEQFF
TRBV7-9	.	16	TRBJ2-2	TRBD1	TGTGCCAGCAGCTTCCCCGGAGACAGGGATTCCGGGGAGCTGTTTTTT	CASSFPGDRDSGELFF
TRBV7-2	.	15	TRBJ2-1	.	TGTGCCAGCAGCTTATATCTCGGCCGGGGGAATGAGCAGTTCTTC	CASSLYLGRGNEQFF
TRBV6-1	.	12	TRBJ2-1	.	TGTGCCAGCAGTGATATCGGCGGTGAGCAGTTCTTC	CASSDIGGEQFF
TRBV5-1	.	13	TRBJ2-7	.	TGCGCCAGCTCCCTGGCAGGATACTACGAGCAGTACTTC	CASSLAGYYEQYF
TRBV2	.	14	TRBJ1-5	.	TGTGCCAGCAGTGAACAGGGGAAGGGTCAGCCCCAGCATTTT	CASSEQGKGQPQHF
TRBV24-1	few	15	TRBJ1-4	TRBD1	TGTGCCACCAGTGATCGGACAGGGGGTGATGAAAAACTGTTTTTT	CATSDRTGGDEKLFF
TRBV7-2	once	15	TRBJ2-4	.	TGTGCCAGCAGCCCTGCTAGGCTCGCCAAAAACATTCAGTACTTC	CASSPARLAKNIQYF
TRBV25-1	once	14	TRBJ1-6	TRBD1	TGTGCCAGCAGTGGGGACAGGGCTAATTCACCCCTCCACTTT	CASSGDRANSPLHF
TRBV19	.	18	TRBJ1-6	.	TGTGCCAGTAGTACCGCGGGACCTACAAGCTCCTATAATTCACCCCTCCACTTT	CASSTAGPTSSYNSPLHF
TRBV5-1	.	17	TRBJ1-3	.	TGCGCCAGCAGCTTGATGCAGAACCAGGGCTCTGGAAACACCATATATTTT	CASSLMQNQGSGNTIYF
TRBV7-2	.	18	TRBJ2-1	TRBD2	TGTGCCAGCAGCTTAGACGGGGGGTTTACTAGCGCGAACAATGAGCAGTTCTTC	CASSLDGGFTSANNEQFF
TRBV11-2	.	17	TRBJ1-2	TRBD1	TGTGCCAGCAGCCCCCCGGGACAGGGGGCTTCAAACTATGGCTACACCTTC	CASSPPGQGASNYGYTF
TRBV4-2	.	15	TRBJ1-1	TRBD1	TGTGCCAGCAGCCACGACCGGGACAGGGATACCGAAGCTTTCTTT	CASSHDRDRDTEAFF
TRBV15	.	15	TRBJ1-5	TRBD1	TGTGCCACCAGCAGGGACAGGTTTAGCAATCAGCCCCAGCATTTT	CATSRDRFSNQPQHF